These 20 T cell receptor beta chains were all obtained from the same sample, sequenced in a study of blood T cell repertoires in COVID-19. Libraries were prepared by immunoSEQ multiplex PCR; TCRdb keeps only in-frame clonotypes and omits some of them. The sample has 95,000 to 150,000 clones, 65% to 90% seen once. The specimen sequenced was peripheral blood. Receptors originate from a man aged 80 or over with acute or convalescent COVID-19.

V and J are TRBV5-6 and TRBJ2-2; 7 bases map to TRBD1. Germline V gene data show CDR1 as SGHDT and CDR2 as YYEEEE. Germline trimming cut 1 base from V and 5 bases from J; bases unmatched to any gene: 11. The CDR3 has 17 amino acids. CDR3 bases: TGTGCCAGCAGCTTGAAGGGGGCAATGGGAGAGACCGGGGAGCTGTTTTTT. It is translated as CASSLKGAMGETGELFF.

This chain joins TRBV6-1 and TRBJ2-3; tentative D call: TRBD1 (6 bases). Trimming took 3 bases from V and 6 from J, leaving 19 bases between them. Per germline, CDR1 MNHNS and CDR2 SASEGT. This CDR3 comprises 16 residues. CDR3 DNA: TGTGCCAGCAGTGAGTCCTCCGGGACATCCCTGGATACGCAGTATTTT. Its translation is CASSESSGTSLDTQYF.

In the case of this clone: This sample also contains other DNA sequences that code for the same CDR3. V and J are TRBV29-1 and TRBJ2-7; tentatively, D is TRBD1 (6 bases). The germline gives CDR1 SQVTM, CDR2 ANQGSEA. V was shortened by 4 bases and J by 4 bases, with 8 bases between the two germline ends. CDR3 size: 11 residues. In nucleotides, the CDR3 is TGCAGCGTTGCCCAGGGGTACGAGCAGTACTTC. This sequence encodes CSVAQGYEQYF.

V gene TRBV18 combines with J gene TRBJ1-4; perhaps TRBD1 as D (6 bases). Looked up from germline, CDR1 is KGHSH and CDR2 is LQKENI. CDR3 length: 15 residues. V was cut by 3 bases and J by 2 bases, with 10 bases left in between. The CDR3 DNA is TGTGCCAGCTCACCCGACAGGAAGACTAATGAAAAACTGTTTTTT. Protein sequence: CASSPDRKTNEKLFF.

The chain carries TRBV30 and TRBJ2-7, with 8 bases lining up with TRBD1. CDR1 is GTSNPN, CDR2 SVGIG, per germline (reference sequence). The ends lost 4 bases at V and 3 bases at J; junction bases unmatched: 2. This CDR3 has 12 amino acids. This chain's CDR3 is CAWTGTGYEQYF. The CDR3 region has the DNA TGTGCCTGGACCGGGACAGGCTACGAGCAGTACTTC.

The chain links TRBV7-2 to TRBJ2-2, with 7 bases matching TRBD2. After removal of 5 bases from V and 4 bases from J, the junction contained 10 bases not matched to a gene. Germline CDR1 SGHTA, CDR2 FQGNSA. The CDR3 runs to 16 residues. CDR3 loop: CASSTGLGRGTGELFF. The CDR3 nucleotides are TGTGCCAGCAGCACGGGACTGGGGAGGGGCACCGGGGAGCTGTTTTTT.

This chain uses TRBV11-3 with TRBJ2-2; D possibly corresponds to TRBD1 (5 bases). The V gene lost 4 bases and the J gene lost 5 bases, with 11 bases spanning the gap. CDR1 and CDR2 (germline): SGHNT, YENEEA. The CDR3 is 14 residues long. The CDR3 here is CASSWGRATGELFF. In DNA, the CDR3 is TGTGCCAGCAGCTGGGGCAGGGCGACCGGGGAGCTGTTTTTT.

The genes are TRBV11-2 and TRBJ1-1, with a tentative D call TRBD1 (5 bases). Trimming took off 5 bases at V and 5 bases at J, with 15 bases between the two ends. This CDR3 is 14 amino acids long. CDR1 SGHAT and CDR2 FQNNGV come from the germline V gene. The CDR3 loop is CASSLIRGGTEAFF. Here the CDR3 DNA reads TGTGCCAGCAGCCTAATCCGGGGGGGGACTGAAGCTTTCTTT.

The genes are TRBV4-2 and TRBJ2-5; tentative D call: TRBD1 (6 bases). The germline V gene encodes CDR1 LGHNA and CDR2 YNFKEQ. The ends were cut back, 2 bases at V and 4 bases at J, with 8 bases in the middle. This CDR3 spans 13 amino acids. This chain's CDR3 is CASSQTGRETQYF. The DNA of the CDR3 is TGTGCCAGCAGCCAAACAGGGCGAGAGACCCAGTACTTC.

CDR3 in DNA: TGTGCCAGCAGGCGGACAGGTCTGAACACTGAAGCTTTCTTT. It is translated as CASRRTGLNTEAFF. V is TRBV27 and J is TRBJ1-1; TRBD1 matches at 7 bases. Germline CDR1 is MNHEY and CDR2 is SMNVEV (reference sequence). The CDR3 runs to 14 residues. The ends lost 6 bases at V and 0 bases at J; junction bases unmatched: 4.

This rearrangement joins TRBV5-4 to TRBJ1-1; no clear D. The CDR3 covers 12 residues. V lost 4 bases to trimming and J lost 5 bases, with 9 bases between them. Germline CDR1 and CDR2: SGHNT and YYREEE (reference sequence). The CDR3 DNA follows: TGTGCCAGCAGCGGGGAGCGGACTGAAGCTTTCTTT. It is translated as CASSGERTEAFF.

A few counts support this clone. In nucleotides, the CDR3 is TGTGCCACCAGTGACATGACAGGGGGCATCTGGGGCTACACCTTC. Its translation is CATSDMTGGIWGYTF. V usage is TRBV24-1 and J usage is TRBJ1-2; TRBD1 agrees at 10 bases. From germline, CDR1 is KGHDR and CDR2 SFDVKD. Trimming removed 4 bases from V and 8 bases from J; junction bases left unmatched: 9. This CDR3 spans 15 amino acids.

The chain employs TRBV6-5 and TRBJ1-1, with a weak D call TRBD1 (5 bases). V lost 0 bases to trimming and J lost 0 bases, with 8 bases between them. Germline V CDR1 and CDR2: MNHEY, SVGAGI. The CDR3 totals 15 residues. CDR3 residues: CASSYSPTVNTEAFF. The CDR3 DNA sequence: TGTGCCAGCAGTTACTCCCCGACAGTGAACACTGAAGCTTTCTTT.

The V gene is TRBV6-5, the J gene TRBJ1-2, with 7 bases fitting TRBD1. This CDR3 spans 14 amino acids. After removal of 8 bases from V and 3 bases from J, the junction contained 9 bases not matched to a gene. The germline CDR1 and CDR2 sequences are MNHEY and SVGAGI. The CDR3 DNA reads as TGTGCCAGCTGTAAAACAGGGGAGGACTATGGCTACACCTTC. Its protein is CASCKTGEDYGYTF.

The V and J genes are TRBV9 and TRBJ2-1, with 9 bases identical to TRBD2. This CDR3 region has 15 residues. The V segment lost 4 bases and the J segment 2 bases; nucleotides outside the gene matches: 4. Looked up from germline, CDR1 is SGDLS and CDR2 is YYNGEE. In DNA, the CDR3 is TGTGCCAGCAGCTTGATAGCGGGAGCCTACAATGAGCAGTTCTTC. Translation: CASSLIAGAYNEQFF. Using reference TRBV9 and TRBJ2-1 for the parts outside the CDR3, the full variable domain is DSGVTQTPKHLITATGQRVTLRCSPRSGDLSVYWYQQSLDQGLQFLIQYYNGEERAKGNILERFSAQQFPDLHSELNLSSLELGDSALYFCASSLIAGAYNEQFFGPGTRLTVL.

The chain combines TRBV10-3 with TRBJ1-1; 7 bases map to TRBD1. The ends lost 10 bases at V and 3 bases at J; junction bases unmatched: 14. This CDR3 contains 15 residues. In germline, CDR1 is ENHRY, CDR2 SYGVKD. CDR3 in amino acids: CATFDRVFEDTEAFF. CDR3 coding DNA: TGTGCCACGTTCGACAGGGTTTTTGAGGACACTGAAGCTTTCTTT.

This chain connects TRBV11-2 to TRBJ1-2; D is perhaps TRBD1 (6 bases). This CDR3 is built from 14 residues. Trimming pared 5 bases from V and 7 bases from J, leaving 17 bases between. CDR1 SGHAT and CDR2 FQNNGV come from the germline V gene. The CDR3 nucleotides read TGTGCCAGCAGCCCTGACAGGTCTGTGGGTGGCTACACCTTC. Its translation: CASSPDRSVGGYTF. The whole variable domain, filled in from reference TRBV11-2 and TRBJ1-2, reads EAGVAQSPRYKIIEKRQSVAFWCNPISGHATLYWYQQILGQGPKLLIQFQNNGVVDDSQLPKDRFSAERLKGVDSTLKIQPAKLEDSAVYLCASSPDRSVGGYTFGSGTRLTVV.

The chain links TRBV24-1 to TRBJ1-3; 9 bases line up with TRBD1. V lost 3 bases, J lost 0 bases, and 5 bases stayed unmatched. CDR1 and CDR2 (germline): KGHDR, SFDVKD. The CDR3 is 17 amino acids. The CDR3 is CATSDKTGGASGNTIYF. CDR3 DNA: TGTGCCACCAGTGATAAGACAGGGGGAGCCTCTGGAAACACCATATATTTT.

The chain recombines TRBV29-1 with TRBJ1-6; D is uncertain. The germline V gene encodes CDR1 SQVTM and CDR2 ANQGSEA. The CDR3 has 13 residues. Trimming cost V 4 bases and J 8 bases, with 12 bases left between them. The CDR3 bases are TGCAGCGTTGCCCCAGACGGAGATTCACCCCTCCACTTT. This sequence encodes CSVAPDGDSPLHF.

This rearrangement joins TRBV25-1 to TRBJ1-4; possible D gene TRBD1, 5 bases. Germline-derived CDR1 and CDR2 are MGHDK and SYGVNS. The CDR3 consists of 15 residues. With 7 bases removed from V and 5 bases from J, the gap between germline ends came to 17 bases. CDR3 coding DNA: TGTGCCAGCACCCCGGCAGGGACTGCGAATGAAAAACTGTTTTTT. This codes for CASTPAGTANEKLFF.